What follows are 32 T cell receptor beta chains derived from one specimen sequenced in a study of vaccination effects on CD4 cells after COVID-19. The repertoire was sequenced with immunoSEQ multiplex PCR; TCRdb's copy has only in-frame clones and lacks some. Counted here are around 66,000 clones, around 70% occurring once; the ten biggest clones make up around 2.4%. For these TCRs, the target antigens are not known. Isolation of CD4+ T cells took place after 10 days of culture. Either the mRNA-1273 or the BNT162b2 vaccine was given to participants as two doses. Sequencing used CD4+ T cells from PBMCs cultured without peptide, obtained after COVID-19 vaccination. The receptors were gathered from a human donor who received a COVID-19 vaccine.

This clone was detected only a few times. The chain joins TRBV6-5 to TRBJ2-4, with D perhaps matching TRBD2 (7 bases). The CDR3 is 12 amino acids. V dropped 7 bases and J dropped 7 bases, with 11 bases sitting between them. Per the germline V gene, CDR1 is MNHEY and CDR2 is SVGAGI. This chain's CDR3 is CASKGGGNIQYF. In DNA, the CDR3 is TGTGCCAGCAAGGGGGGGGGTAACATTCAGTACTTC.

The sample holds one count of this clone. The rearrangement uses TRBV28 and TRBJ2-1; D unclear. Per germline, CDR1 MDHEN and CDR2 SYDVKM. The CDR3 has 14 residues. V was pared by 6 bases and J by 6 bases, with 15 bases between. The CDR3 region has the DNA TGTGCCAGCAGCAGACCGGCCACTACCAATGAGCAGTTCTTC. Translation gives CASSRPATTNEQFF.

The CDR3 bases are TGTGCCAGCAGCCAGACGACAGGGGGTGACTACGAGCAGTACGTC. Its translation: CASSQTTGGDYEQYV. The chain has TRBV5-4 and TRBJ2-7, with 9 bases fitting TRBD1. V lost 4 bases and J lost 3; bases outside the gene matches: 8. The CDR3 spans 15 residues. In germline, CDR1 is SGHNT, CDR2 YYREEE (reference sequence).

The chain recombines TRBV7-3 with TRBJ2-2, with 9 bases lining up with TRBD2. The germline CDR1 and CDR2 sequences are SGHTA and FQGTGA. V shed 5 bases and J 1 base; nucleotides not matched to a gene: 5. The CDR3 is 16 residues long. CDR3 amino acids: CASSLRLAENTGELFF. The CDR3 bases are TGTGCCAGCAGCCTTAGACTAGCGGAGAACACCGGGGAGCTGTTTTTT.

The rearrangement uses TRBV2 and TRBJ2-4; tentative D call: TRBD1 (6 bases). The CDR3 consists of 10 residues. CDR1 is SNHLY, CDR2 FYNNEI, per germline. V was clipped by 7 bases and J by 15 bases, with 13 bases between them. CDR3 loop: CASTGTWAYF. The DNA for the CDR3 is TGTGCCAGCACCGGGACATGGGCGTACTTC.

The chain links TRBV18 to TRBJ1-2, with 10 bases lining up with TRBD1. Unmatched junction bases numbered 10, after V lost 5 bases and J lost 4 bases. This CDR3 has 16 amino acids. From germline, CDR1 is KGHSH and CDR2 LQKENI. The CDR3 loop reads CASSSRQGADFYGYTF. The DNA for the CDR3 is TGTGCCAGCTCATCTAGACAGGGGGCTGACTTCTATGGCTACACCTTC.

The chain couples TRBV5-6 to TRBJ2-2; D is perhaps TRBD1 or TRBD2 (7 bases each). The CDR3 has 17 residues. Per germline, CDR1 SGHDT and CDR2 YYEEEE. Trimming pared 4 bases from V and 6 bases from J, leaving 22 bases between. This CDR3 is CASSIPRGTDLAGELFF. DNA of the CDR3: TGTGCCAGCAGCATACCGCGGGGGACAGACTTGGCCGGGGAGCTGTTTTTT. Full variable domain (outside the CDR3, taken from reference TRBV5-6 and TRBJ2-2): DAGVTQSPTHLIKTRGQQVTLRCSPKSGHDTVSWYQQALGQGPQFIFQYYEEEERQRGNFPDRFSGHQFPNYSSELNVNALLLGDSALYLCASSIPRGTDLAGELFFGEGSRLTVL.

This chain joins TRBV5-1 and TRBJ1-3, with 9 bases fitting TRBD1. The trim removed 0 bases at V and 4 bases at J, leaving 2 bases unmatched. Germline V gene sequence: CDR1 SGHRS, CDR2 YFSETQ. CDR3 length: 15 residues. The CDR3 DNA follows: TGCGCCAGCAGCTTGGGGACAGGGGTCGGAAACACCATATATTTT. It translates to CASSLGTGVGNTIYF.

This chain connects TRBV6-5 to TRBJ1-1, with 9 positions matching TRBD1. Germline V gene data show CDR1 as MNHEY and CDR2 as SVGAGI. The V and J ends lost 5 bases and 3 bases, in that order; junction bases with no gene match: 4. This CDR3 has 14 amino acids. The CDR3 DNA sequence: TGTGCCAGCAGTATTTGGACAGGGGACACTGAAGCTTTCTTT. Its protein product is CASSIWTGDTEAFF.

The V gene is TRBV7-9, the J gene TRBJ1-3, with D hard to call. The germline V gene has CDR1 SEHNR and CDR2 FQNEAQ (reference sequence). V was pared by 2 bases and J by 8 bases, with 10 bases between. This CDR3 has 13 residues. The CDR3 coding sequence is TGTGCCAGCAGCTTATACGATGGGGACACCATATATTTT. The encoded protein is CASSLYDGDTIYF.

This chain links TRBV10-1 with TRBJ2-2; D is possibly TRBD2 (5 bases). V gave up 2 bases and J gave up 2 bases, with 12 bases separating them. Germline V gene sequence: CDR1 WNHNN, CDR2 SYGVQD (reference sequence). This CDR3 has 16 residues. The CDR3 is CASSEEGAANTGELFF. CDR3 sequence (DNA): TGCGCCAGCAGTGAGGAGGGTGCGGCCAACACCGGGGAGCTGTTTTTT.

The genes are TRBV5-1 and TRBJ1-1; no clear D gene. Trimming pared 6 bases from V and 3 bases from J, leaving 15 bases between. CDR1 and CDR2 (germline): SGHRS, YFSETQ. This CDR3 region has 14 residues. This CDR3 is CASKVDIGDTEAFF. The DNA of the CDR3 is TGCGCCAGCAAGGTGGATATCGGCGACACTGAAGCTTTCTTT. The full variable domain, completed using reference TRBV5-1 and TRBJ1-1, is KAGVTQTPRYLIKTRGQQVTLSCSPISGHRSVSWYQQTPGQGLQFLFEYFSETQRNKGNFPGRFSGRQFSNSRSEMNVSTLELGDSALYLCASKVDIGDTEAFFGQGTRLTVV.

The chain has TRBV2 and TRBJ1-4; a weak D match, TRBD1 (6 bases). Per germline, CDR1 SNHLY and CDR2 FYNNEI. CDR3 length: 13 residues. The ends were cut back, 7 bases at V and 5 bases at J, with 11 bases in the middle. The DNA for the CDR3 is TGTGCCAGCACCCCAGGGGAGAATGAAAAACTGTTTTTT. It translates to CASTPGENEKLFF.

This clone was detected only a few times. The chain couples TRBV2 to TRBJ2-7, with D possibly being TRBD1 or TRBD2 (6 bases each). CDR3 length: 13 residues. V lost 6 bases and J 5 bases, leaving 14 bases between the germline ends. Germline CDR1 SNHLY, CDR2 FYNNEI. The CDR3 DNA reads TGTGCCAGCAGACGGGGGCCAATCAACGAGCAGTACGTC. Protein: CASRRGPINEQYV.

This clone showed up just a few times. The rearrangement joins TRBV6-6 to TRBJ1-3; D gene unclear. CDR3 length: 13 amino acids. The germline CDR1 and CDR2 sequences are MNHNY and SVGAGI (reference sequence). Trimming took off 2 bases at V and 4 bases at J, with 6 bases between the two ends. CDR3 protein: CASSYGTGNTIYF. CDR3 bases: TGTGCCAGCAGTTACGGTACCGGAAACACCATATATTTT.

This clone was detected a few times. The chain combines TRBV28 with TRBJ1-1, with D hard to call. V lost 7 bases, J lost 6 bases, and 12 bases lay in between. The germline V gene has CDR1 MDHEN and CDR2 SYDVKM. The CDR3 has 12 residues. The CDR3 sequence: CASKVGYSEAFF. Written as DNA, the CDR3 is TGTGCCAGCAAGGTAGGATATTCTGAAGCTTTCTTT.

The chain has TRBV28 and TRBJ1-6, with 7 bases aligning to TRBD1. After removal of 5 bases from V and 7 bases from J, the junction contained 11 bases not matched to a gene. CDR1 MDHEN and CDR2 SYDVKM come from the germline V gene. The CDR3 has 16 residues. Written as DNA, the CDR3 is TGTGCCAGCAGTCGACAGGGAGGGTGGGGGAATTCACCCCTCCACTTT. Residues: CASSRQGGWGNSPLHF.

DNA for the CDR3: TGTGCCATACAGAACCAAGAGACCCAGTACTTC. Translated: CAIQNQETQYF. V usage is TRBV6-6 and J usage is TRBJ2-5, with D unresolved. Germline CDR1 reads MNHNY; CDR2 reads SVGAGI (reference sequence). Trimming removed 10 bases from V and 0 bases from J, with 6 bases in between. The CDR3 totals 11 residues.

In this sample, this clone turned up a few times. The V call is TRBV12-3 or TRBV12-4, the J call TRBJ1-4; D unclear. The ends were cut back, 4 bases at V and 7 bases at J, with 10 bases in the middle. The CDR3 is 13 amino acids. CDR3 DNA: TGTGCCAGCAGTTCACAGAATAGTGAAAAACTGTTTTTT. Translation: CASSSQNSEKLFF.

This clone appeared once. This chain uses TRBV24-1 with TRBJ1-4, with a possible D match to TRBD1 (6 bases). V lost 4 bases and J lost 8, with 16 bases in between. The CDR3 is made up of 15 amino acids. Germline lookup yields CDR1 KGHDR and CDR2 SFDVKD. This chain's CDR3 is CATSERGGTDEKLFF. CDR3 DNA: TGTGCCACCAGTGAACGAGGGGGGACCGACGAAAAACTGTTTTTT.

The chain couples TRBV11-2 to TRBJ2-3; no clear D gene. The CDR3 loop spans 14 amino acids. V dropped 5 bases and J dropped 2 bases, with 11 bases sitting between them. Germline loops: CDR1 SGHAT, CDR2 FQNNGV. The CDR3 loop reads CASSLGRNTDTQYF. In DNA, the CDR3 is TGTGCCAGCAGCCTTGGACGGAACACAGATACGCAGTATTTT.

V is TRBV24-1 and J is TRBJ2-7, with a tentative D call TRBD1 (5 bases). The CDR3 covers 13 residues. Germline V gene data show CDR1 as KGHDR and CDR2 as SFDVKD. The V end lost 4 bases, the J end lost 3 bases, and 9 bases lay between the germline ends. Here the CDR3 reads CATSDREIYEQYV. In DNA, the CDR3 is TGTGCCACCAGTGACAGGGAAATCTACGAGCAGTACGTC.

The genes are TRBV19 and TRBJ1-2; no reliable D call. Trimming removed 5 bases from V and 4 bases from J, with 8 bases in between. This CDR3 is built from 12 residues. Per the germline V gene, CDR1 is LNHDA and CDR2 is SQIVND (reference sequence). The CDR3 sequence is CASSSQAYGYTF. For the CDR3, the DNA is TGTGCCAGTAGTTCCCAGGCCTATGGCTACACCTTC.

J is TRBJ2-5 and V is TRBV3-1 (or the pseudogene TRBV3-2), with TRBD2 identical over 12 bases. From germline, CDR1 is LGHDT and CDR2 YNNKEL (reference sequence). This CDR3 is built from 15 residues. Trimming removed 4 bases from V and 4 bases from J; junction bases left unmatched: 4. DNA of the CDR3: TGTGCCAGCAGCCCCGGACTAGCGGGGAGAGAGACCCAGTACTTC. Encoded protein: CASSPGLAGRETQYF.

This clone showed up just once. The J gene is TRBJ2-1, the V gene TRBV7-9, with TRBD2 matching over 9 bases. CDR3 length: 14 residues. Looked up from germline, CDR1 is SEHNR and CDR2 is FQNEAQ (reference sequence). V was clipped by 8 bases and J by 7 bases; unmatched bases: 9. CDR3 protein: CASGNSGGRNEQFF. For the CDR3, the DNA is TGTGCCAGCGGAAATAGCGGGGGAAGGAATGAGCAGTTCTTC. The variable domain in full, completed from reference TRBV7-9 and TRBJ2-1, reads DTGVSQNPRHKITKRGQNVTFRCDPISEHNRLYWYRQTLGQGPEFLTYFQNEAQLEKSRLLSDRFSAERPKGSFSTLEIQRTEQGDSAMYLCASGNSGGRNEQFFGPGTRLTVL.

V gene TRBV6-5 combines with J gene TRBJ2-7; TRBD1 matches at 10 bases. Germline V gene data show CDR1 as MNHEY and CDR2 as SVGAGI. V trimming: 8 bases; J trimming: 1 base; junction bases outside the gene matches: 5. The CDR3 runs 14 residues. As DNA, the CDR3 is TGTGCCAGCCAGGACAGGGGGTGGTCCTACGAGCAGTACGTC. Translated: CASQDRGWSYEQYV.

This clone appeared a few times. This chain links TRBV18 with TRBJ2-7; D is perhaps TRBD1 (5 bases). Germline CDR1 reads KGHSH; CDR2 reads LQKENI. The V end lost 2 bases, the J end lost 5 bases, and 10 bases lay between the germline ends. This CDR3 comprises 13 residues. The CDR3 spells CASSPNQGDEQYV. CDR3 DNA: TGTGCCAGCTCACCAAACCAAGGGGACGAGCAGTACGTC.

Worth noting for this clone: Other nucleotide sequences in the sample specify the same CDR3. This chain uses TRBV18 with TRBJ2-3; TRBD2 might be the D (5 bases). The CDR3 covers 15 residues. Germline lookup yields CDR1 KGHSH and CDR2 LQKENI. Between the trimmed V and J ends, which lost 3 bases and 0 bases, there was a span of 10 bases. The CDR3 bases are TGTGCCAGCTCACCCCAGACGGGGAGCACAGATACGCAGTATTTT. Its translation: CASSPQTGSTDTQYF.

The chain joins TRBV7-2 to TRBJ2-3, with TRBD2 as a possible D gene (7 bases). This CDR3 is 18 amino acids long. From germline, CDR1 is SGHTA and CDR2 FQGNSA. Trimming took off 1 base at V and 5 bases at J, with 22 bases between the two ends. CDR3 in amino acids: CASSLVRGAPRDGDTQYF. CDR3 nucleotide sequence: TGTGCCAGCAGCTTAGTACGGGGGGCCCCCCGGGATGGAGATACGCAGTATTTT.

The chain links TRBV5-1 to TRBJ2-5; 9 bases line up with TRBD1. CDR1 and CDR2 (germline): SGHRS, YFSETQ. With V trimmed by 4 bases and J by 3 bases, 4 bases remained unmatched. This CDR3 contains 14 residues. The DNA for the CDR3 is TGCGCCAGCAGCAGGAGGACAGGGGAAGAGACCCAGTACTTC. Translated, it gives CASSRRTGEETQYF.

The chain links TRBV19 to TRBJ1-5, with D possibly being TRBD1 (5 bases). The ends were cut back, 5 bases at V and 4 bases at J, with 9 bases in the middle. The CDR3 runs to 13 residues. Germline CDR1 reads LNHDA; CDR2 reads SQIVND (reference sequence). The CDR3 loop is CASSPTVNQPQHF. The CDR3 DNA follows: TGTGCCAGTAGTCCGACAGTAAATCAGCCCCAGCATTTT.

V is TRBV7-9 and J is TRBJ2-5; the D gene is possibly TRBD2 (6 bases). Germline loops: CDR1 SEHNR, CDR2 FQNEAQ (reference sequence). CDR3 length: 14 amino acids. Trimming took 5 bases from V and 5 from J, leaving 15 bases between them. CDR3 bases: TGTGCCAGCAGCATTACAGGTGCGGGGGAGACCCAGTACTTC. Amino acid sequence: CASSITGAGETQYF.